This TCR beta chain was observed in a study of OX40 agonist ivuxolimab in advanced cancers. Clones were sequenced by immunoSEQ multiplex PCR, and TCRdb holds only the in-frame ones, with some missing. In the table there are roughly 53,000 clones, 80% to 90% of which are singletons. With autoimmune disease history or systemic immunosuppression, patients were excluded. Germline V gives CDR1 SGHTA, CDR2 FQGNSA. The CDR3 runs to 17 residues. In the case of this clone: One end of the junction fails to match germline, which may point to a read error.

The gene calls are TRBV7-2 and TRBJ2-7; D gene unclear. The specimen was CD4+ or CD8+ T cells sorted from blood, collected in a trial of the OX40 agonist ivuxolimab. This receptor was taken from an adult with an advanced solid tumor such as melanoma, head and neck, liver or kidney cancer. The CDR3 region has the DNA TGTGCCGGCAGCTTGTCAGGCAGCCTTTACCTCTCCTACGAGCAGTACTTC. Protein: CAGSLSGSLYLSYEQYF.